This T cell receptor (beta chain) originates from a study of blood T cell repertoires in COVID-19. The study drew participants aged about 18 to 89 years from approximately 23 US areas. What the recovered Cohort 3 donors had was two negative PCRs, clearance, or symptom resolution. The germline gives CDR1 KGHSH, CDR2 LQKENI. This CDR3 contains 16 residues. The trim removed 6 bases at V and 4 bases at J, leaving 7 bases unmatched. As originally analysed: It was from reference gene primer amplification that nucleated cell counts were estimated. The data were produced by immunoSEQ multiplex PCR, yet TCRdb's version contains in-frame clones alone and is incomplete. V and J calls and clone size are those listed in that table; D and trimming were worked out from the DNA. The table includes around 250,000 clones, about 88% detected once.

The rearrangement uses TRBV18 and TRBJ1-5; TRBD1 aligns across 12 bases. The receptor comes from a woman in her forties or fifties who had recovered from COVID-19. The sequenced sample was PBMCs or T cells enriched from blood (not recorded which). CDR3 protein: CASSPPGQGANQPQHF. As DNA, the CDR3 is TGTGCCAGCTCGCCTCCGGGACAGGGGGCGAATCAGCCCCAGCATTTT.